This T cell receptor beta chain was sequenced for a study of memory CD4+ T cells and cytomegalovirus serostatus. Study information: Donors were healthy Belgian adults, 8 to 10 CMV seropositive and 20 to 25 seronegative. Findings of the study overall: Suggested: most of the CMV-linked TCR signature lies in CD4+ memory cells.

The ends were cut back, 5 bases at V and 11 bases at J, with 18 bases in the middle. CDR1 and CDR2 (germline): MNHEY, SVGAGI. The CDR3 covers 14 residues. Single viable CD3+CD4+CD8-CD45RO+ cells were sorted as the memory CD4+ T cells. Total CD4+ T cells were enriched by CD4 positive selection. As processed by the authors: After removing out-of-frame reads, millions of distinct TCRbeta sequences remained. Repertoires were generated with immunoSEQ multiplex PCR, while TCRdb's copy carries only in-frame clones and drops some. That table is the source of V, J and clone size, and D and trimming were worked out from the DNA. The data hold tens of thousands of clones, with roughly four fifths observed a single time. This clone was observed a handful of times. Its target is unknown.

Sequencing used memory CD4+ T cells from blood. The V call is TRBV6-5, the J call TRBJ1-4; D gene unclear. The clonotype originates from an adult in good health and CMV-seronegative. The CDR3 bases are TGTGCCAGCAGTAGGGCAGTACATAGAGGGAAACTGTTTTTT. Translated, it gives CASSRAVHRGKLFF.